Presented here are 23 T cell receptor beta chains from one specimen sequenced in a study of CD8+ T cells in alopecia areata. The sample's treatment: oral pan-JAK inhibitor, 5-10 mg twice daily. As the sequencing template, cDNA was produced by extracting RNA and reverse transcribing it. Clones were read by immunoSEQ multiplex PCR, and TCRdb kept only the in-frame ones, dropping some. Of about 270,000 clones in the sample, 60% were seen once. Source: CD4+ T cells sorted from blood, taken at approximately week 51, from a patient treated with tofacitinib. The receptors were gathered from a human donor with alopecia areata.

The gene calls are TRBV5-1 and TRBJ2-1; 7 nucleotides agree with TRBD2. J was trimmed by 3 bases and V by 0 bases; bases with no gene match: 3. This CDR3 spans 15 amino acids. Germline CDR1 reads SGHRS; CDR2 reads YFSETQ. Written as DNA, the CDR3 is TGCGCCAGCAGCTTGGGGCTAGCGGTCTACAATGAGCAGTTCTTC. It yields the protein CASSLGLAVYNEQFF. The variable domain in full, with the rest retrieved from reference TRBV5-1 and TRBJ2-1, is KAGVTQTPRYLIKTRGQQVTLSCSPISGHRSVSWYQQTPGQGLQFLFEYFSETQRNKGNFPGRFSGRQFSNSRSEMNVSTLELGDSALYLCASSLGLAVYNEQFFGPGTRLTVL.

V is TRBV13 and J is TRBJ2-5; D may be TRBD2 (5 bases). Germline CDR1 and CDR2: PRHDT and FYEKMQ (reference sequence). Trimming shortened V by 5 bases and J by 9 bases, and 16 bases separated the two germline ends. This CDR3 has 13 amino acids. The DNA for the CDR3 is TGTGCCAGCAGCCGCCGGGCCCTCGGGGCCCAGTACTTC. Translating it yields CASSRRALGAQYF.

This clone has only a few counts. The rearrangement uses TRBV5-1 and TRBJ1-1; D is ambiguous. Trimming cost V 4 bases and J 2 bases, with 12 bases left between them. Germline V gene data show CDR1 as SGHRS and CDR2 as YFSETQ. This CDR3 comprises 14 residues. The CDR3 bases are TGCGCCAGCAGCGCCTACGGACTAAACACTGAAGCTTTCTTT. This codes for CASSAYGLNTEAFF.

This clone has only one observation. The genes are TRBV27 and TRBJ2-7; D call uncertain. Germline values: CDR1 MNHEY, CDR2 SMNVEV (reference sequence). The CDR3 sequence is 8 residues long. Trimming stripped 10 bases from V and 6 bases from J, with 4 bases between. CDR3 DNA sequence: TGTGCCATCACCGAGCAGTACTTC. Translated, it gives CAITEQYF.

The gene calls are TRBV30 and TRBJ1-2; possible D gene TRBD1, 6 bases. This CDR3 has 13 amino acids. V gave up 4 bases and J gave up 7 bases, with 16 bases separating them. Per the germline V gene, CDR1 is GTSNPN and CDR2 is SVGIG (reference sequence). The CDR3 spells CAWNDGRGGGYTF. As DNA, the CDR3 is TGTGCCTGGAATGACGGCAGGGGCGGTGGCTACACCTTC.

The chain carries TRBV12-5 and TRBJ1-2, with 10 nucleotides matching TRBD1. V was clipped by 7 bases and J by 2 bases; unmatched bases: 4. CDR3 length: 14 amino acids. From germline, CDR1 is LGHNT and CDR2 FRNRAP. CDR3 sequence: CASAPGQGNYGYTF. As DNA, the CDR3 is TGTGCTAGTGCCCCGGGACAGGGGAACTATGGCTACACCTTC.

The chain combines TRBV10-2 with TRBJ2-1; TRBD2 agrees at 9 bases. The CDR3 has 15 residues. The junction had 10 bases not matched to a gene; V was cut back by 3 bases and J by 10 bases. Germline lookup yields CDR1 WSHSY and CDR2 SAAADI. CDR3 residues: CASSDVLAGPGEQFF. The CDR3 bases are TGCGCCAGCAGTGATGTCCTAGCGGGGCCGGGGGAGCAGTTCTTC.

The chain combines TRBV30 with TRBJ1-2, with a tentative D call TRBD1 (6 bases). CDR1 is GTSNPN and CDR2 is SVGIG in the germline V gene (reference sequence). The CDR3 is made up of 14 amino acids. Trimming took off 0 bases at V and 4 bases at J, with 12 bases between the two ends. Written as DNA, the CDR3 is TGTGCCTGGAGTGTAACAGGGAGAAGCTATGGCTACACCTTC. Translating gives CAWSVTGRSYGYTF.

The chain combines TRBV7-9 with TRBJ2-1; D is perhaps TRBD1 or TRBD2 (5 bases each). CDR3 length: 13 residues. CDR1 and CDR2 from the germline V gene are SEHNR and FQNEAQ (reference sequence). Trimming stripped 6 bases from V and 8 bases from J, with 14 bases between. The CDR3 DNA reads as TGTGCCAGCAGTTACGGGCCGGGACATGAGCAGTTCTTC. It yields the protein CASSYGPGHEQFF. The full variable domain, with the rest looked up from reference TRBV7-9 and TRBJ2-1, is DTGVSQNPRHKITKRGQNVTFRCDPISEHNRLYWYRQTLGQGPEFLTYFQNEAQLEKSRLLSDRFSAERPKGSFSTLEIQRTEQGDSAMYLCASSYGPGHEQFFGPGTRLTVL.

Here the CDR3 reads CSVAQVGQNQPQHF. For the CDR3, the DNA is TGCAGCGTTGCTCAGGTTGGCCAAAATCAGCCCCAGCATTTT. The gene calls are TRBV29-1 and TRBJ1-5; unclear D gene. The V and J ends lost 4 bases and 4 bases respectively, with 14 bases between them. Germline CDR1 is SQVTM and CDR2 is ANQGSEA. The CDR3 is 14 amino acids.

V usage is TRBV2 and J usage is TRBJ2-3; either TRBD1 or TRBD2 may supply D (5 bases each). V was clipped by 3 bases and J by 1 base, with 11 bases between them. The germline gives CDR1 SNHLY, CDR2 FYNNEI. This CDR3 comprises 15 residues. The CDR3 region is CASSDGGFGTDTQYF. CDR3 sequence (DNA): TGTGCCAGCAGTGATGGGGGTTTCGGCACAGATACGCAGTATTTT.

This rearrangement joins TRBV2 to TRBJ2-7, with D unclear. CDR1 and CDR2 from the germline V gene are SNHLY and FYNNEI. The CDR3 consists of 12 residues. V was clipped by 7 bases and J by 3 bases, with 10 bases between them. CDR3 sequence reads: CASTRPNYEQYF. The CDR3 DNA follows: TGTGCCAGCACGCGCCCGAACTACGAGCAGTACTTC.

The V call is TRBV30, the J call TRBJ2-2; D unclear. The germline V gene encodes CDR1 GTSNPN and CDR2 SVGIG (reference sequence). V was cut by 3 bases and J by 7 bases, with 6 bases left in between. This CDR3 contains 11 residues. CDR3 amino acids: CAWSQLGELFF. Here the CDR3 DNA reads TGTGCCTGGAGCCAGCTCGGGGAGCTGTTTTTT.

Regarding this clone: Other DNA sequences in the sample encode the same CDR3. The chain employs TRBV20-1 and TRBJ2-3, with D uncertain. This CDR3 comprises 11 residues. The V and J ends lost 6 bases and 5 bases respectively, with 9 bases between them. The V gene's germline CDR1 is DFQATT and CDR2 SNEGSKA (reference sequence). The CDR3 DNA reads TGCAGTGCCAACCTGGTAGATACGCAGTATTTT. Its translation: CSANLVDTQYF.

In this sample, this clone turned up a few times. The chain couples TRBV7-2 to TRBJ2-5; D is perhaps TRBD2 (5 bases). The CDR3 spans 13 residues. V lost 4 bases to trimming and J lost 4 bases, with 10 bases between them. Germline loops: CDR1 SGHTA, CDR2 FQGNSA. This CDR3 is CASSSGIGETQYF. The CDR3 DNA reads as TGTGCCAGCAGCTCCGGGATAGGAGAGACCCAGTACTTC.

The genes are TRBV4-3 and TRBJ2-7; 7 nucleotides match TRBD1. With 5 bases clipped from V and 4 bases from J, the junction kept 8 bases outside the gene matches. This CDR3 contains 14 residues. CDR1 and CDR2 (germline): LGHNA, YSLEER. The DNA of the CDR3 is TGCGCCAGCAGCAAGACTCGACAGGGTTACGAGCAGTACTTC. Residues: CASSKTRQGYEQYF.

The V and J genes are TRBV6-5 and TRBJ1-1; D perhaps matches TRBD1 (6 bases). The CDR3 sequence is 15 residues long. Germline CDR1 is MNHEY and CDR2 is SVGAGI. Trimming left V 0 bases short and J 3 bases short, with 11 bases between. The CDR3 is CASSYSGARDTEAFF. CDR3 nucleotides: TGTGCCAGCAGTTACTCGGGGGCGCGGGACACTGAAGCTTTCTTT.

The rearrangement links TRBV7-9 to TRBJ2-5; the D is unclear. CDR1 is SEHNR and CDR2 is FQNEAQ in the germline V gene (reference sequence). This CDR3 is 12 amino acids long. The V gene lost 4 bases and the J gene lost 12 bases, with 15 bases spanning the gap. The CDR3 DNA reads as TGTGCCAGCAGCTCCCGGACGGACCCGAAGTACTTC. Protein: CASSSRTDPKYF.

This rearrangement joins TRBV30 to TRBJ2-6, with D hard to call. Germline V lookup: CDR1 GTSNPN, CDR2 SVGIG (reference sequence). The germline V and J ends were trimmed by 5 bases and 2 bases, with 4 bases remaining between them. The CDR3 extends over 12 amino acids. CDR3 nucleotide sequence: TGTGCCTGGGGAACTGGGGCCAACGTCCTGACTTTC. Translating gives CAWGTGANVLTF.

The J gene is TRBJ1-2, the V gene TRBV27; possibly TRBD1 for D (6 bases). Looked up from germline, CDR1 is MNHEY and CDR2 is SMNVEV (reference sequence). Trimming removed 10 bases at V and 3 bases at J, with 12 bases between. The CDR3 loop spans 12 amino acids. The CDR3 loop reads CATMGGDYGYTF. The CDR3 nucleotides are TGTGCCACAATGGGGGGCGACTATGGCTACACCTTC.

CDR3 loop: CASSVGPAGNQPQHF. The CDR3 nucleotides are TGTGCCAGCAGCGTAGGGCCAGCGGGCAATCAGCCCCAGCATTTT. V and J are TRBV9 and TRBJ1-5, with no clear D. Germline CDR1 and CDR2: SGDLS and YYNGEE. The CDR3 loop spans 15 amino acids. Trimming cost V 0 bases and J 2 bases, with 9 bases left between them.

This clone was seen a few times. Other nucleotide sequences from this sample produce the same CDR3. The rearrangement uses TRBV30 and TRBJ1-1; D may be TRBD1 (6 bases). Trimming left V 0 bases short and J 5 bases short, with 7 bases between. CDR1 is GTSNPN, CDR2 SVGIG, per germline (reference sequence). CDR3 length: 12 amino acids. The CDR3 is CAWSVRGTEAFF. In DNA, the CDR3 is TGTGCCTGGAGTGTAAGGGGGACTGAAGCTTTCTTT.

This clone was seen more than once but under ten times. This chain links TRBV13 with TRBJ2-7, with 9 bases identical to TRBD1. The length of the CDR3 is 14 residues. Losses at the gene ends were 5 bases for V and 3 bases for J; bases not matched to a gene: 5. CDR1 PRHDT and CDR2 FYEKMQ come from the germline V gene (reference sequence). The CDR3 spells CASSQGQGFYEQYF. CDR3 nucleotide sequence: TGTGCCAGCAGCCAAGGACAGGGGTTCTACGAGCAGTACTTC.